These 16 T cell receptor beta chains came from one sample sequenced in a study of vaccination effects on CD4 cells after COVID-19. ViraFEST assay sequencing came after antigen-specific CD4+ T cells were expanded with viral peptide pools. Cells that had been cultured for approximately eleven days were the source of isolated CD4+ T cells. PCR showed that the person got SARS-CoV-2 infection at some point between March and December 2020. The antigens of these receptors remain unknown. The repertoire was sequenced with immunoSEQ multiplex PCR; TCRdb's copy has only in-frame clones and lacks some. The sample has tens of thousands of clones, more than 60% seen once; the top ten hold around 28%. This material consisted of CD4+ T cells from PBMCs cultured with a peptide pool, taken before COVID-19 vaccination. Source of these receptors: a human donor who had a prior SARS-CoV-2 infection.

V gene TRBV30 combines with J gene TRBJ2-3, with TRBD2 matching over 8 bases. CDR3 length equals 15 residues. V was pared by 0 bases and J by 0 bases, with 2 bases of the junction left unmatched. The V gene's germline CDR1 is GTSNPN and CDR2 SVGIG (reference sequence). Here the CDR3 reads CAWSVGGRSTDTQYF. The CDR3 DNA reads TGTGCCTGGAGTGTGGGCGGGAGGAGCACAGATACGCAGTATTTT.

This rearrangement joins TRBV7-9 to TRBJ2-6, with 7 bases lining up with TRBD2. The V gene's germline CDR1 is SEHNR and CDR2 FQNEAQ (reference sequence). The CDR3 is made up of 13 amino acids. J was trimmed by 1 base and V by 9 bases; bases with no gene match: 0. The CDR3 sequence is CASSGSGANVLTF. CDR3 coding DNA: TGTGCCAGTAGCGGGTCTGGGGCCAACGTCCTGACTTTC.

This chain connects TRBV5-1 to TRBJ1-1; D gene ambiguous. The germline V gene encodes CDR1 SGHRS and CDR2 YFSETQ. V was cut by 0 bases and J by 5 bases, with 14 bases left in between. The CDR3 runs to 15 residues. The CDR3 sequence is CASSLGEWGGTEAFF. Here the CDR3 DNA reads TGCGCCAGCAGCTTGGGCGAATGGGGAGGGACTGAAGCTTTCTTT.

The chain links TRBV6-5 to TRBJ2-7; 8 nucleotides match TRBD1. V was pared by 5 bases and J by 5 bases, with 5 bases of the junction left unmatched. CDR3 length equals 13 residues. The germline gives CDR1 MNHEY, CDR2 SVGAGI. The CDR3 region has the DNA TGTGCCAGCAGTCTGACAGGGGAGAACGAGCAGTACTTC. This translates into CASSLTGENEQYF.

The V gene is TRBV28, the J gene TRBJ2-1; D ambiguous. The CDR3 spans 16 residues. Germline-derived CDR1 and CDR2 are MDHEN and SYDVKM. V was cut by 1 base and J by 6 bases, with 16 bases left in between. DNA of the CDR3: TGTGCCAGCAGTTTATACACACCCGGAAGGCTCAATGAGCAGTTCTTC. It yields the protein CASSLYTPGRLNEQFF. Combining the CDR3 with reference TRBV28 and TRBJ2-1 gives the whole variable domain DVKVTQSSRYLVKRTGEKVFLECVQDMDHENMFWYRQDPGLGLRLIYFSYDVKMKEKGDIPEGYSVSREKKERFSLILESASTNQTSMYLCASSLYTPGRLNEQFFGPGTRLTVL.

This clone was detected only a few times. The chain carries TRBV5-1 and TRBJ1-3; D perhaps matches TRBD1 (6 bases). CDR1 and CDR2 from the germline V gene are SGHRS and YFSETQ. CDR3 size: 14 residues. The V gene lost 0 bases and the J gene lost 4 bases, with 8 bases spanning the gap. The chain's CDR3 is CASSLGQEGNTIYF. The CDR3 nucleotides read TGCGCCAGCAGCTTGGGACAGGAGGGAAACACCATATATTTT.

This clone was seen only a few times. The chain has TRBV19 and TRBJ1-5; TRBD1 is a possible D gene (6 bases). The CDR3 is made up of 13 amino acids. Trimming pared 4 bases from V and 9 bases from J, leaving 13 bases between. Germline CDR1 is LNHDA and CDR2 is SQIVND (reference sequence). The CDR3 region has the DNA TGTGCCAGTAGTACCAGGGGAAGAGGGCCCCAGCATTTT. Encoded protein: CASSTRGRGPQHF.

This clone was picked up a small number of times. The chain links TRBV7-3 to TRBJ2-2; no definite D call. CDR3 length: 14 amino acids. Germline loops: CDR1 SGHTA, CDR2 FQGTGA. Trimming shortened V by 8 bases and J by 2 bases, and 12 bases separated the two germline ends. The CDR3 DNA sequence: TGTGCCAGCCGAGTTGAGAGTAACACCGGGGAGCTGTTTTTT. Its translation is CASRVESNTGELFF. The whole variable domain, filled in from reference TRBV7-3 and TRBJ2-2, reads GAGVSQTPSNKVTEKGKYVELRCDPISGHTALYWYRQSLGQGPEFLIYFQGTGAADDSGLPNDRFFAVRPEGSVSTLKIQRTERGDSAVYLCASRVESNTGELFFGEGSRLTVL.

The V call is TRBV11-2, the J call TRBJ1-2, with D tentatively TRBD1 (5 bases). Trimming took 1 base from V and 4 from J, leaving 13 bases between them. The CDR3 contains 15 residues. CDR1 and CDR2 from the germline V gene are SGHAT and FQNNGV. In DNA form, the CDR3 reads TGTGCCAGCAGCTTAGCACAGGCGACCTTCTATGGCTACACCTTC. Translation gives CASSLAQATFYGYTF.

The V gene is TRBV24-1, the J gene TRBJ2-3; the D call may be TRBD1 or TRBD2 (6 bases each). V lost 8 bases and J lost 2, with 10 bases in between. Germline CDR1 and CDR2: KGHDR and SFDVKD. This CDR3 spans 13 amino acids. CDR3 nucleotides: TGTGCCACCAAGGGGGGTGACACAGATACGCAGTATTTT. It specifies CATKGGDTDTQYF.

The chain is built from TRBV5-1 and TRBJ1-5, with 9 bases that match TRBD1. Germline assignment: CDR1 SGHRS and CDR2 YFSETQ. J gave up 5 bases and V 3 bases, and 6 bases lay outside the gene matches. The CDR3 is 15 residues long. The CDR3, as DNA: TGCGCCAGCAGCTCGGGACAGGGAGGCTATCAGCCCCAGCATTTT. Its protein product is CASSSGQGGYQPQHF. The whole variable domain, filled in from reference TRBV5-1 and TRBJ1-5, reads KAGVTQTPRYLIKTRGQQVTLSCSPISGHRSVSWYQQTPGQGLQFLFEYFSETQRNKGNFPGRFSGRQFSNSRSEMNVSTLELGDSALYLCASSSGQGGYQPQHFGDGTRLSIL.

This chain connects TRBV7-3 to TRBJ2-5; 9 bases agree with TRBD1. V dropped 5 bases and J dropped 4; count of bases not matched to a gene: 2. CDR1 is SGHTA and CDR2 is FQGTGA in the germline V gene. This CDR3 has 13 residues. The CDR3, as DNA: TGTGCCAGCAGCCCGGGACAGGGAGAGACCCAGTACTTC. Translation: CASSPGQGETQYF.

The rearrangement links TRBV7-9 to TRBJ2-7; D gene uncertain. Germline lookup yields CDR1 SEHNR and CDR2 FQNEAQ (reference sequence). The CDR3 is 12 residues long. Trimming took 4 bases from V and 9 from J, leaving 13 bases between them. The DNA of the CDR3 is TGTGCCAGCAGCTCAAATTTTATGCGGCAGTACTTC. It yields the protein CASSSNFMRQYF. Together with reference TRBV7-9 and TRBJ2-7, the CDR3 gives the full variable domain: DTGVSQNPRHKITKRGQNVTFRCDPISEHNRLYWYRQTLGQGPEFLTYFQNEAQLEKSRLLSDRFSAERPKGSFSTLEIQRTEQGDSAMYLCASSSNFMRQYFGPGTRLTVT.

In its sample, this clone was seen a few times. The chain uses TRBV27 and TRBJ1-5; D unclear. Germline lookup yields CDR1 MNHEY and CDR2 SMNVEV (reference sequence). The CDR3 contains 14 residues. V lost 6 bases and J lost 6, with 15 bases in between. The CDR3 DNA is TGTGCCAGCAGCCTTGCTGGGGTTTCTCAGCCCCAGCATTTT. It is translated as CASSLAGVSQPQHF.

The chain recombines TRBV15 with TRBJ2-7; TRBD2 might be the D (6 bases). The germline V and J ends were trimmed by 0 bases and 0 bases, with 9 bases remaining between them. The CDR3 is made up of 15 amino acids. Germline V CDR1 and CDR2: LNHNV, YYDKDF (reference sequence). CDR3 sequence reads: CATSRELGLSYEQYF. The CDR3 nucleotides read TGTGCCACCAGCAGAGAGCTGGGACTCTCCTACGAGCAGTACTTC.

CDR3 residues: CASSASGLSYNEQFF. The CDR3 DNA reads as TGTGCCAGCAGCGCAAGCGGGCTCTCCTACAATGAGCAGTTCTTC. The chain joins TRBV7-3 to TRBJ2-1; D is perhaps TRBD2 (6 bases). CDR3 length: 15 amino acids. V lost 5 bases and J lost 0, with 11 bases in between. Germline V gene data show CDR1 as SGHTA and CDR2 as FQGTGA. The whole variable domain, remainder taken from reference TRBV7-3 and TRBJ2-1, is GAGVSQTPSNKVTEKGKYVELRCDPISGHTALYWYRQSLGQGPEFLIYFQGTGAADDSGLPNDRFFAVRPEGSVSTLKIQRTERGDSAVYLCASSASGLSYNEQFFGPGTRLTVL.